This T cell receptor beta chain was captured by sequencing in a study of T cell changes during pregnancy in multiple sclerosis. Libraries were prepared by immunoSEQ multiplex PCR; TCRdb keeps only in-frame clonotypes and omits some of them. The profile shows around 110,000 clones, roughly 90% of them singletons. Trimming cost V 4 bases and J 0 bases, with 12 bases left between them. CDR1 MNHEY and CDR2 SMNVEV come from the germline V gene (reference sequence). The CDR3 extends over 15 amino acids. The sample holds a few counts of this clone. Source: peripheral blood, taken after pregnancy. The chain links TRBV27 to TRBJ1-1, with D maybe TRBD1 (6 bases). This sequence originates from a female donor with multiple sclerosis, enrolled in a pregnancy study. This CDR3 is CASSSPDRMNTEAFF. CDR3 coding DNA: TGTGCCAGCAGTTCCCCGGACAGAATGAACACTGAAGCTTTCTTT.